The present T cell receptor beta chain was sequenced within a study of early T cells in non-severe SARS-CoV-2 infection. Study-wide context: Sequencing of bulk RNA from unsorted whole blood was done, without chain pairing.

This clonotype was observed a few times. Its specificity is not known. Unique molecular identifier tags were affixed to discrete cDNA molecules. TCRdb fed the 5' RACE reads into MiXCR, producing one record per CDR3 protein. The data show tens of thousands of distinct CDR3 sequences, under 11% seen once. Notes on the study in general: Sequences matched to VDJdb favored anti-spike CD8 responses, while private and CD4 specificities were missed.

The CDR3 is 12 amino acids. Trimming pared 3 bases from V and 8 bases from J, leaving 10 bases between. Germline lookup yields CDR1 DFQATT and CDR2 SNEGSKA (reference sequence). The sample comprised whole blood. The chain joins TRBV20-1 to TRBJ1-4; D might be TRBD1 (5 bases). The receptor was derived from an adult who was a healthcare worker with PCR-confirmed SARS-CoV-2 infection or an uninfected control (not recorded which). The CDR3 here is CSARGPAEKLFF. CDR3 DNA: TGCAGTGCTAGGGGGCCCGCGGAAAAACTGTTTTTT.